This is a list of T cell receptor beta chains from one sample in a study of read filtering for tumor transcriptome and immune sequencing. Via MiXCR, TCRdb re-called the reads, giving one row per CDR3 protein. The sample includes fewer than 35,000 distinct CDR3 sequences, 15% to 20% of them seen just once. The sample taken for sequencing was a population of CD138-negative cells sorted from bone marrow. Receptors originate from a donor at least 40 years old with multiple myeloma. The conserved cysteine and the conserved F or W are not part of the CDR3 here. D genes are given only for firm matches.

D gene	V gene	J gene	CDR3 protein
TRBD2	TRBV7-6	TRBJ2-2	ASSFYLAGTGTGELF
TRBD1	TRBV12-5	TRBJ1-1	ASGRTGPTEAL
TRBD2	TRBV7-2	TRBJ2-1	ASSLGGGSRNEQF
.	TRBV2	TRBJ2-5	ASSPFLGGRETQY
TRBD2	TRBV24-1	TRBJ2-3	ATSDSPGLGADTQY
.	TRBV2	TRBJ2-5	ASSRAEQSQETQY
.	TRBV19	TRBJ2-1	ASSPSPAENEQF
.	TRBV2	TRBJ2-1	ASKPRGWGGHWNEQF
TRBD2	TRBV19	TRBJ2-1	ASSIGTSLPFYNEQF
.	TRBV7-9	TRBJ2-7	ASSEGLDYEQY
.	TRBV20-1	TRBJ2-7	SLSGPSYEQY
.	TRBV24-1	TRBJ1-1	ATSDLVRGVNTEAF
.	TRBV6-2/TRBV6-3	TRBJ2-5	ASSYDAGQETQY
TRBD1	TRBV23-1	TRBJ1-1	ASSQPKDRAGMNTEAF
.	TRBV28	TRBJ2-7	ASETVHRADEQY
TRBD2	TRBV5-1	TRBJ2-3	ASSFGLAGGPDTQY
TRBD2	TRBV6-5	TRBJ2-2	ASSPRRGSGTGELF
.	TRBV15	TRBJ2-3	ATSREDGSADTQY
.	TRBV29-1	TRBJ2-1	SVAGSLVGYSEQF
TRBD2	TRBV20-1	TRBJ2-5	SARDWGTSGREETQY
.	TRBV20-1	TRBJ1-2	SARTPYYGYT
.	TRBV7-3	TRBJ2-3	ASSKPLVDTQY
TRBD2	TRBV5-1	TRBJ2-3	ASSLERLAGLDTQY
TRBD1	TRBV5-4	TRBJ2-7	ASSLTQGSDEQY
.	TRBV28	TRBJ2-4	ASSEGGAKNIQY
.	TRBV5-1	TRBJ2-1	ASSPEFRGSYNEQF
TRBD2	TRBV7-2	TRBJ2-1	ASSPSGVLAGSEQF
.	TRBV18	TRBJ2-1	AGSSPLGEAYNEQF
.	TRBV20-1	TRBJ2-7	SASGGRSSYEQY
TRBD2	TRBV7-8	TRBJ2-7	ASSRGLDSSYEQY
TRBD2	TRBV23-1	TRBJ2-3	ASSQGLAGPSTWADTQY
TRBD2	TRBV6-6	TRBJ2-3	ASSRGLATDTQY
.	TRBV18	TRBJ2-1	ASSPGQPSYNEQF
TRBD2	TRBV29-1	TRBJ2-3	SVCSLAGAKDTQY
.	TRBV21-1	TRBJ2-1	ASSVGLAVGVYNEQF
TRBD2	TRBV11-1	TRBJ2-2	ASSKAGGLTGELF
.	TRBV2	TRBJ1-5	ASSEMGRQPQH
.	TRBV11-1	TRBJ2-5	ASSASVIGQETQY
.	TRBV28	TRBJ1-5	ASILGAYSNQPQH
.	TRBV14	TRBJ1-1	ASSRDSGGTEAF
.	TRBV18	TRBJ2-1	ASSLGSVPNEQF
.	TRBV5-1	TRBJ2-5	ASRPGRNQETQY
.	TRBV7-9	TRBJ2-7	ASSPGTRAYEQY
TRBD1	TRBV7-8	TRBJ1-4	ASSLGWDRGKLF
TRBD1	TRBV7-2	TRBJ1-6	ASSSVTGAYSPLH
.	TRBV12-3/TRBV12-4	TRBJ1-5	ASSFTKGWQINQPQH
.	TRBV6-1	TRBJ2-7	ASSEGEAASYEQY
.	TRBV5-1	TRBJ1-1	ASSLFSPNTEAF
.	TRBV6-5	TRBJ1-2	ATRTPYGYT
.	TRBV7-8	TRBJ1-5	ASSLGSGNQPQH
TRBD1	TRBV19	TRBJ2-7	ASSTRTGLSYEQY
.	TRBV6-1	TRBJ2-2	ASSEAGVDTGELF